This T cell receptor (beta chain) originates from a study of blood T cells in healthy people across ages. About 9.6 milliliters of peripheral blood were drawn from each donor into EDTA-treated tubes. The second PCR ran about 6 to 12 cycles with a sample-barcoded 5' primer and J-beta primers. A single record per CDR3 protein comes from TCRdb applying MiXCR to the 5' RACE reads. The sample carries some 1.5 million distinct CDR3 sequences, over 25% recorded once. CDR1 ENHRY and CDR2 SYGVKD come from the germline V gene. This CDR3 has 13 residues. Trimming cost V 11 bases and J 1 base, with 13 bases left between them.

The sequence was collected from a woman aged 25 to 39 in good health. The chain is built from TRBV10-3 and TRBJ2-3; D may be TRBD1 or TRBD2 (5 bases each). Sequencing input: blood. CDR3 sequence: CAYLRDGTDTQYF. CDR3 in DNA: TGTGCCTACTTGAGGGACGGCACAGATACGCAGTATTTT.